This TCR beta chain was retrieved from a study of T cell responses to AZD1222 COVID-19 vaccine. Study results and limitations: Donors, mostly white British, included more females; clonal diversity was possibly underestimated.

Only in-frame clones appear in the TCRdb table, and some are missing; sequencing was by immunoSEQ multiplex PCR. The sample lists 70,000 to 75,000 clones, around 80% occurring once. As regards this clone: No antigen is known for it.

Sample: peripheral blood, taken 28 days after the second AZD1222 dose. This sequence originates from an adult who received the AZD1222 COVID-19 vaccine.

The CDR3 protein is CASSLVHLIGYGYTF. In DNA, the CDR3 is TGTGCCAGCAGCTTGGTTCACTTGATCGGCTATGGCTACACCTTC. The chain carries TRBV5-6 and TRBJ1-2, with D hard to call. This CDR3 has 15 residues. CDR1 and CDR2 from the germline V gene are SGHDT and YYEEEE. The V end lost 0 bases, the J end lost 4 bases, and 13 bases lay between the germline ends. The complete variable domain, with remaining parts taken from reference TRBV5-6 and TRBJ1-2, reads DAGVTQSPTHLIKTRGQQVTLRCSPKSGHDTVSWYQQALGQGPQFIFQYYEEEERQRGNFPDRFSGHQFPNYSSELNVNALLLGDSALYLCASSLVHLIGYGYTFGSGTRLTVV.